The 20 T cell receptor beta chains reported below all come from one sample, sequenced in a study of T cell repertoires in cytomegalovirus infection. MiXCR, applied by TCRdb to the reads, yields one record per CDR3 protein. The sample lists some 200,000 distinct CDR3 sequences; 8% to 10% were seen once. Sequencing used PBMCs. Every receptor here comes from a human donor in good health (CMV status not recorded). Some clones in this sample may be carry-over from other donors' samples.

This clonotype was detected only a few times. The chain uses TRBV7-2 and TRBJ2-3; 10 bases are shared with TRBD1. V dropped 2 bases and J dropped 3; count of bases not matched to a gene: 5. Germline CDR1 SGHTA, CDR2 FQGNSA. CDR3 length: 16 residues. The CDR3 DNA follows: TGTGCCAGCAGCTTATACGGACAGGGGGTAACAGATACGCAGTATTTT. Protein: CASSLYGQGVTDTQYF.

This clonotype was detected ten times or more. The J gene is TRBJ1-5, the V gene TRBV20-1, with a possible D match to TRBD1 (5 bases). Germline lookup yields CDR1 DFQATT and CDR2 SNEGSKA (reference sequence). CDR3 length: 13 residues. CDR3 residues: CRAQDSANQPQHF. As DNA, the CDR3 is TGCAGGGCTCAAGACAGCGCCAATCAGCCCCAGCATTTT.

There are many counts of this clonotype. This rearrangement joins TRBV29-1 to TRBJ1-1; 8 bases align to TRBD1. V dropped 5 bases and J dropped 3; count of bases not matched to a gene: 14. The CDR3 contains 16 residues. CDR1 SQVTM and CDR2 ANQGSEA come from the germline V gene. The CDR3 is CSVLGQGALGYTEAFF. CDR3 DNA: TGCAGCGTTTTAGGTCAGGGGGCCCTTGGTTACACTGAAGCTTTCTTT.

V is TRBV15 and J is TRBJ1-1, with a possible D match to TRBD1 (6 bases). Germline V gene data show CDR1 as LNHNV and CDR2 as YYDKDF (reference sequence). The CDR3 length is 13 residues. V lost 2 bases and J lost 11, with 15 bases in between. CDR3 nucleotide sequence: TGTGCCACCAGCAGACCTAGCTATGGACAGGCTTTCTTT. This encodes CATSRPSYGQAFF. The variable domain in full, with the rest retrieved from reference TRBV15 and TRBJ1-1, is DAMVIQNPRYQVTQFGKPVTLSCSQTLNHNVMYWYQQKSSQAPKLLFHYYDKDFNNEADTPDNFQSRRPNTSFCFLDIRSPGLGDTAMYLCATSRPSYGQAFFGQGTRLTVV.

This clonotype showed up many times. The chain couples TRBV29-1 to TRBJ2-2; 7 bases are shared with TRBD1. Per the germline V gene, CDR1 is SQVTM and CDR2 is ANQGSEA. This CDR3 comprises 13 residues. V dropped 5 bases and J dropped 5; count of bases not matched to a gene: 5. CDR3 residues: CSVRGQSTGELFF. The DNA of the CDR3 is TGCAGCGTTCGGGGACAGAGTACCGGGGAGCTGTTTTTT.

Many counts were recorded for this clonotype. The chain recombines TRBV29-1 with TRBJ2-4, with a weak D call TRBD1 (6 bases). Trimming stripped 4 bases from V and 0 bases from J, with 10 bases between. Per germline, CDR1 SQVTM and CDR2 ANQGSEA. The CDR3 loop spans 14 amino acids. CDR3 coding DNA: TGCAGCGTTGTGGGACACCTAGCCAAAAACATTCAGTACTTC. It encodes CSVVGHLAKNIQYF.

This clonotype was found a few times. The J gene is TRBJ2-4, the V gene TRBV2; 10 bases map to TRBD2. V dropped 7 bases and J dropped 3; count of bases not matched to a gene: 6. This CDR3 has 15 residues. In germline, CDR1 is SNHLY, CDR2 FYNNEI. CDR3 nucleotide sequence: TGTGCCAGCAATCGACTAGCGGGTGACAAAAACATTCAGTACTTC. Amino acid sequence: CASNRLAGDKNIQYF.

There are many counts of this clonotype. V and J are TRBV7-2 and TRBJ2-7; D is perhaps TRBD2 (6 bases). V was clipped by 6 bases and J by 4 bases, with 13 bases between them. Germline assignment: CDR1 SGHTA and CDR2 FQGNSA. This CDR3 is 13 amino acids long. The CDR3 bases are TGTGCCAGCAGTCCACCCGGGAGTTACGAGCAGTACTTC. Residues: CASSPPGSYEQYF.

Note on this clonotype: Its ends do not fully match the called genes, so a read error is possible. The chain combines TRBV6-6 with TRBJ1-2, with a possible D match to TRBD1 (5 bases). The CDR3 is made up of 13 amino acids. The germline CDR1 and CDR2 sequences are MNHNY and SVGAGI (reference sequence). The CDR3 is CATSYVGVDGYTF. The CDR3 bases are TGTGCCACCAGTTATGTAGGGGTTGATGGCTACACCTTC.

This chain links TRBV7-2 with TRBJ2-2; TRBD1 aligns across 8 bases. The V segment lost 4 bases and the J segment 7 bases; nucleotides outside the gene matches: 8. Germline V gene lookup returns CDR1 SGHTA and CDR2 FQGNSA. The CDR3 spans 15 residues. The CDR3 protein is CASSYSGGFSGELFF. CDR3 nucleotides: TGTGCCAGCAGCTATTCAGGGGGCTTTAGCGGGGAGCTGTTTTTT.

The V call is TRBV29-1, the J call TRBJ2-7; D not resolved. Germline values: CDR1 SQVTM, CDR2 ANQGSEA. This CDR3 is built from 13 residues. Trimming cost V 4 bases and J 3 bases, with 13 bases left between them. The CDR3 sequence is CSVGAESYYEQYF. The CDR3 region has the DNA TGCAGCGTTGGGGCCGAGTCCTACTACGAGCAGTACTTC.

This clonotype was seen at least ten times. The chain links TRBV7-2 to TRBJ2-3; 7 bases map to TRBD1. Germline V gene lookup returns CDR1 SGHTA and CDR2 FQGNSA. V dropped 5 bases and J dropped 8; count of bases not matched to a gene: 10. The CDR3 covers 14 residues. CDR3 residues: CASSPHGQAGTQYF. The CDR3 DNA reads TGTGCCAGCAGCCCGCACGGACAGGCGGGTACGCAGTATTTT.

This clonotype has ten or more counts. V and J are TRBV4-1 and TRBJ2-4, with D possibly being TRBD2 (6 bases). Trimming took off 6 bases at V and 4 bases at J, with 16 bases between the two ends. The CDR3 loop spans 15 amino acids. Looked up from germline, CDR1 is MGHRA and CDR2 is YSYEKL. The CDR3 region has the DNA TGCGCCAGCAGTCGCGAGGCGGGGCTTAAAAACATTCAGTACTTC. Encoded protein: CASSREAGLKNIQYF.

This clonotype was counted a few times. At one end the junction does not follow the germline gene, possibly because of a read error. This chain joins TRBV28 and TRBJ1-5; TRBD1 matches 7 bases. There are 11 residues in the CDR3. The germline V gene encodes CDR1 MDHEN and CDR2 SYDVKM. The CDR3 DNA follows: TGTGCCAGCGGCAATTGGGACAGCTTCTCGTTT. Its translation is CASGNWDSFSF.

This clonotype was found a few times. This chain links TRBV28 with TRBJ1-4, with 8 nucleotides matching TRBD1. The CDR3 extends over 15 amino acids. The trim removed 7 bases at V and 6 bases at J, leaving 10 bases unmatched. CDR1 and CDR2 (germline): MDHEN, SYDVKM. The CDR3 protein is CASTGTETGDEKLFF. DNA of the CDR3: TGTGCCAGCACCGGGACGGAGACAGGGGATGAAAAACTGTTTTTT.

There are many counts of this clonotype. This chain joins TRBV25-1 and TRBJ1-1; D gene ambiguous. The CDR3 has 13 amino acids. Trimming removed 3 bases from V and 4 bases from J, with 9 bases in between. Germline CDR1 MGHDK, CDR2 SYGVNS. The CDR3 region is CASSDPMATEAFF. CDR3 nucleotides: TGTGCCAGCAGTGATCCCATGGCCACTGAAGCTTTCTTT.

The table lists this clonotype with a count of one. The chain employs TRBV28 and TRBJ2-7; 11 bases match TRBD2. Trimming removed 3 bases from V and 3 bases from J; junction bases left unmatched: 4. Looked up from germline, CDR1 is MDHEN and CDR2 is SYDVKM. The CDR3 loop spans 15 amino acids. The chain's CDR3 is CASSFTSGGFYEQYF. DNA of the CDR3: TGTGCCAGCAGTTTTACTAGCGGGGGATTCTACGAGCAGTACTTC.

This clonotype was counted ten times or more. The rearrangement links TRBV29-1 to TRBJ1-2; perhaps TRBD1 as D (5 bases). The CDR3 consists of 14 residues. Trimming took 5 bases from V and 7 from J, leaving 20 bases between them. Germline CDR1 reads SQVTM; CDR2 reads ANQGSEA. Written as DNA, the CDR3 is TGCAGCGTTCCCACGGGACTTCCCCGGGGTGGCTACACCTTC. Translated, it gives CSVPTGLPRGGYTF.

The chain joins TRBV7-2 to TRBJ2-2; TRBD2 matches 15 bases. V trimming: 5 bases; J trimming: 6 bases; junction bases outside the gene matches: 4. The CDR3 consists of 16 residues. The germline CDR1 and CDR2 sequences are SGHTA and FQGNSA. As DNA, the CDR3 is TGTGCCAGCAGCCTTGGACTAGCGGGGGGGCCCGGGGAGCTGTTTTTT. It codes for CASSLGLAGGPGELFF.

The table lists this clonotype with many counts. The chain employs TRBV7-2 and TRBJ1-1; D gene ambiguous. CDR1 SGHTA and CDR2 FQGNSA come from the germline V gene. This CDR3 is 15 amino acids long. Trimming cost V 5 bases and J 0 bases, with 13 bases left between them. The chain's CDR3 is CASSTESVMNTEAFF. In DNA form, the CDR3 reads TGTGCCAGCAGCACTGAGTCGGTCATGAACACTGAAGCTTTCTTT. The full variable domain, rest sourced from reference TRBV7-2 and TRBJ1-1, is GAGVSQSPSNKVTEKGKDVELRCDPISGHTALYWYRQSLGQGLEFLIYFQGNSAPDKSGLPSDRFSAERTGGSVSTLTIQRTQQEDSAVYLCASSTESVMNTEAFFGQGTRLTVV.